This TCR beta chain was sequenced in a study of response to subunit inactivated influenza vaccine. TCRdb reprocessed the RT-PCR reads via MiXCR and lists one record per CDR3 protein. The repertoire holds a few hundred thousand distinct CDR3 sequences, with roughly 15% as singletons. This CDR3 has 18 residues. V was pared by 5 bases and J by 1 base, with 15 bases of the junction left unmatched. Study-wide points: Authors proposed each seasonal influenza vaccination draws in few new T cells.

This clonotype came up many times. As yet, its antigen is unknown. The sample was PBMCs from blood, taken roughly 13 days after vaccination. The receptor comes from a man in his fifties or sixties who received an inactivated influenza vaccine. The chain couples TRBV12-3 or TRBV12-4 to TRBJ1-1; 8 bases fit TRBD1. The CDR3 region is CASSPADRGSRANTEAFF. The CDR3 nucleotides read TGTGCCAGCAGTCCCGCCGACAGGGGCAGTCGGGCGAACACTGAAGCTTTCTTT.